This TCR beta chain was sequenced in a study of blood T cell repertoires in COVID-19 (dated by TCRdb to between 2020 and 2021). With respect to the entire study: The collaborator samples originated in the United States, Italy and Spain and spanned the acute and convalescent phases of COVID-19. The prospective study material was composed of cDNA or gDNA derived from T cells, B-cell-depleted T cells, or PBMCs. The dataset comprised deeply sampled blood TCRbeta repertoires from subjects exposed to, actively infected with, or recovered from COVID-19. The repertoires were released in a freely available public database meant as a resource for research on the immune response to SARS-CoV-2. Samples came from the ongoing ImmuneRACE study (first 160 participants) plus 1,254 subjects from 6 global collaborators. A de-identified subject ID, COVID-19 status, age in years and sex were almost always included in the sample metadata. Where available, HLA class I and class II types were taken from metadata supplied by the sample provider and were not determined by assay-based typing. Overall results and qualifications from the work: Clinical and demographic metadata were provided uncurated, with the amount varying by source and participant.

Its CDR3 holds 14 amino acids, cysteine through phenylalanine. Only the CDR3 part of the read is kept: 42 bases, read in frame from the first base. Germline trimming: 4 bases from V, 6 bases from J; junction bases outside gene matches: 10. CDR1 and CDR2 (SGHRS, YFSETQ) derive from the germline V gene. As for this clone: Its specific antigen is unknown. Base qualities are not provided; no much larger clone lies one nucleotide away.

One collaborating source in Seattle enrolled patients during active infection and followed them longitudinally through the course of disease. The collaborating institutions used their own protocols to collect whole blood in K2EDTA tubes. For TCRbeta analysis, collaborator samples were shipped as frozen whole blood, as isolated PBMCs, or as DNA extracted from either sample type. TCRbeta CDR3 regions were amplified from genomic DNA using the immunoSEQ Assay, a bias-controlled multiplex PCR. Concerning the study's data processing: Nucleated cell counts per sample were estimated from amplification of reference gene primers within the assay. To quantify the absolute abundance of each unique TCRbeta CDR3 rearrangement, sequence reads were collapsed and filtered. For each sample, productive Simpson clonality was calculated by taking the square root of Simpson's diversity index across productive rearrangements. The table was pulled from immuneACCESS by TCRdb, which kept in-frame rearrangements only. Such tables lose some clones; where checked, under half of the loss comes from unresolved V genes, and the rest has no known cause. The V and J calls and clone size come from that table; D and trimming were worked out from the DNA. The sample profile shows tens of thousands of clones; about 89% of them were found once. 5.2% of the sample goes to the ten largest clones.

Material for sequencing was peripheral blood. The V and J genes are TRBV5-1 and TRBJ2-7, and 7 bases in between align with TRBD1. The sequence derives from a man in his sixties with COVID-19, enrolled during active disease. The nucleotides read TGCGCCAGCAGCGCGGCGGTGACAGGGTCCGAGCAGTACTTC. Its product reads: CASSAAVTGSEQYF.